The clone carrying this T cell receptor (beta chain) was counted ten times or more. These data belong to a study of CD8+CD57+ T cells in acquired aplastic anemia. Trimming took off 3 bases at V and 4 bases at J, with 9 bases between the two ends. The CDR3 consists of 13 residues. Per germline, CDR1 SNHLY and CDR2 FYNNEI. Genomic DNA templated the TCR beta VDJ and CDR3 profiling. TCRdb analysed the reads with MiXCR anew, one entry per CDR3 protein. The table has approximately 380,000 distinct CDR3 sequences, around 72% seen once; the top ten hold 3% to 4.5%. This TCR came from a human donor in good health, serving as a control. The chain employs TRBV2 and TRBJ2-5; weak D call: TRBD2 (6 bases). What was sequenced was sorted CD4+, CD8+, or CD8+CD57+ T cells (not recorded which) from PBMCs. CDR3 amino acids: CASSEYGGETQYF. CDR3 bases: TGTGCCAGCAGTGAGTACGGGGGAGAGACCCAGTACTTC.